Described below is a single TCR beta chain sequence and its context. The antigen is unknown. The data were taken from a study of identical twins. Each CDR3 protein gets one entry after TCRdb re-called the 5' RACE reads with MiXCR. The sample consists of 400,000 or so distinct CDR3 sequences, approximately 10% of them appearing once. This CDR3 contains 15 residues. Germline-derived CDR1 and CDR2 are SGHVS and FNYEAQ. V lost 4 bases and J lost 2; bases outside the gene matches: 6. Study outcomes and limitations: Carriage of fewer insertions was seen in abundant cord blood beta clonotypes, whereas memory repertoires showed none.

Material: naive T cells sorted from blood. The source is a woman aged 45-60 years in good health. The chain combines TRBV7-6 with TRBJ2-5; 8 nucleotides agree with TRBD1. The CDR3 sequence is CASSSTGAKQETQYF. The CDR3 nucleotides are TGTGCCAGCAGCTCGACAGGGGCGAAACAAGAGACCCAGTACTTC. Complete variable domain (other parts from reference TRBV7-6 and TRBJ2-5): GAGVSQSPRYKVTKRGQDVALRCDPISGHVSLYWYRQALGQGPEFLTYFNYEAQQDKSGLPNDRFSAERPEGSISTLTIQRTEQRDSAMYRCASSSTGAKQETQYFGPGTRLLVL.